A few counts support the clone carrying this T cell receptor beta chain. Its antigen is still unknown. V was cut by 4 bases and J by 3 bases, with 8 bases left in between. This CDR3 is 13 amino acids long. The germline V gene has CDR1 SSHAT and CDR2 FNYEAQ (reference sequence). The sample belongs to a study of cytomegalovirus exposure and HLA in healthy donors. Findings and caveats of the study: Through in vitro validation, a few CMV-associated chains were shown to be specific for CMV antigens. The study found most TCR sequences rare, yet found some public TCRs in many donors. Reports showed the classifier diagnosing cytomegalovirus status with high specificity and sensitivity.

Measured with immunoSEQ multiplex PCR; TCRdb has only the in-frame clones, and not every one. The sample shows about 340,000 clones, 86% of them seen only once. V usage is TRBV7-7 and J usage is TRBJ2-3; possible D gene TRBD2, 6 bases. The sequence derives from a woman between 18 and 30 years old in good health and CMV-seronegative. Source material: PBMCs. The CDR3 spells CASSYGGTDTQYF. DNA for the CDR3: TGTGCCAGCAGCTATGGGGGGACAGATACGCAGTATTTT. The variable domain in full, completed from reference TRBV7-7 and TRBJ2-3, reads GAGVSQSPRYKVTKRGQDVTLRCDPISSHATLYWYQQALGQGPEFLTYFNYEAQPDKSGLPSDRFSAERPEGSISTLTIQRTEQRDSAMYRCASSYGGTDTQYFGPGTRLTVL.